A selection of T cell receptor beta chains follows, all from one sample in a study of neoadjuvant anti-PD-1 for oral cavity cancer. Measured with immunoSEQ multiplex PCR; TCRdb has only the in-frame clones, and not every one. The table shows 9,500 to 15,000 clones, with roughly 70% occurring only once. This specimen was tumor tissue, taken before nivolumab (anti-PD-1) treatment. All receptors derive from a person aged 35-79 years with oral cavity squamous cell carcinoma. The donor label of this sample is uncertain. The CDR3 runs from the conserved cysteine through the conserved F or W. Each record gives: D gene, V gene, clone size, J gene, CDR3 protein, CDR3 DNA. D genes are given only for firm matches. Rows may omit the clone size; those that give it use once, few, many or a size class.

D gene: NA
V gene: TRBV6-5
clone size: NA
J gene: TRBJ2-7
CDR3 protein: CASSSDPYEQYF
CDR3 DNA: TGTGCCAGCAGCTCTGATCCTTACGAGCAGTACTTC

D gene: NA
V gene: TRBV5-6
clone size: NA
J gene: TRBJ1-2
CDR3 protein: CASSIPRVRDYGYTF
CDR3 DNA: TGTGCCAGCAGCATCCCTAGGGTACGCGACTATGGCTACACCTTC

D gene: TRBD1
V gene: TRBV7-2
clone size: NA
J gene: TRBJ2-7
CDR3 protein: CASSFDGQVHEQYF
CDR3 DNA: TGTGCCAGCAGCTTTGACGGACAGGTCCACGAGCAGTACTTC

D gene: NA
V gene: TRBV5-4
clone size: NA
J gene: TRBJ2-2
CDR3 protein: CASSRRGSGTGELFF
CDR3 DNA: TGTGCCAGCAGCCGTAGGGGGAGTGGAACCGGGGAGCTGTTTTTT

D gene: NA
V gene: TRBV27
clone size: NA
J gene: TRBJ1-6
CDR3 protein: CASSSGPTNSPLHF
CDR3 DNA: TGTGCCAGCAGTTCGGGACCCACCAATTCACCCCTCCACTTT

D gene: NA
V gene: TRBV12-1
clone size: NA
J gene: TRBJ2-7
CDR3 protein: CASSAPPGGGLALCEQYF
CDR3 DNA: TGTGCCAGCAGCGCCCCCCCCGGGGGGGGGCTTGCTCTGTGCGAGCAGTACTTC

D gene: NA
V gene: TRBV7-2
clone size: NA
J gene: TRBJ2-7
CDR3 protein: CASSLDPRSLGEQYF
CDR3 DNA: TGTGCCAGCAGCTTAGACCCAAGATCCCTGGGAGAGCAGTACTTC

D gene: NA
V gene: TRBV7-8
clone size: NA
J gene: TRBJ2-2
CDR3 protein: CASSQVRDNTGELFF
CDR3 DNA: TGTGCCAGCAGCCAGGTCAGGGATAACACCGGGGAGCTGTTTTTT

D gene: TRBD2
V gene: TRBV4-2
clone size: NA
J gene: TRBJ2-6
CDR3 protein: CASSLGTSVHSGANVLTF
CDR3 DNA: TGTGCCAGCAGCTTGGGGACTAGCGTGCACTCTGGGGCCAACGTCCTGACTTTC

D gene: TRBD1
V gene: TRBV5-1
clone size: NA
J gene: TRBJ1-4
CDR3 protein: CASSLGRSGGTNEKLFF
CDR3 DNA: TGCGCCAGCAGCTTGGGGCGATCAGGGGGAACTAATGAAAAACTGTTTTTT

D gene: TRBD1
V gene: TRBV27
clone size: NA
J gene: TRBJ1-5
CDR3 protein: CASSRDRGLGQPQHF
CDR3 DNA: TGTGCCAGCAGTCGGGACAGGGGGCTGGGGCAGCCCCAGCATTTT

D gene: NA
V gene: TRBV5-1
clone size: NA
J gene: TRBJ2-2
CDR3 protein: CASSLGGASGELFF
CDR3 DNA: TGCGCCAGCAGCTTGGGAGGGGCCTCCGGGGAGCTGTTTTTT

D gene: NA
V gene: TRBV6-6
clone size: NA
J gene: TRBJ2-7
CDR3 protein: CASTGSFEQYF
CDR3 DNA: TGTGCCAGCACAGGCTCTTTCGAGCAGTACTTC

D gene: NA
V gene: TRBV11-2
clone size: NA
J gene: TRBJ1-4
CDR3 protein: CASSFSKGFEKLFF
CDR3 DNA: TGTGCCAGCAGCTTCTCGAAGGGCTTTGAAAAACTGTTTTTT

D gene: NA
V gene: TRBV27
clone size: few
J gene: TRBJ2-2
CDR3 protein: CASSPLHRELFF
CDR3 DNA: TGTGCCAGCAGTCCCCTTCATCGGGAGCTGTTTTTT

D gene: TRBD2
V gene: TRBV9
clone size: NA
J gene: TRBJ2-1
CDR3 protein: CASSGGLAGGHNEQFF
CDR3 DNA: TGTGCCAGCAGCGGAGGACTAGCGGGGGGGCACAATGAGCAGTTCTTC

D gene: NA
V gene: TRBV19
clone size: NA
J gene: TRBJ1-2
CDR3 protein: CATWGNYGYTF
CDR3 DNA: TGTGCCACCTGGGGCAACTATGGCTACACCTTC

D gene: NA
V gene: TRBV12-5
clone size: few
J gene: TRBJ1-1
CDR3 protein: CASGLIHKLNTEAFF
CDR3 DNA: TGTGCTAGTGGTTTGATCCACAAGCTGAACACTGAAGCTTTCTTT

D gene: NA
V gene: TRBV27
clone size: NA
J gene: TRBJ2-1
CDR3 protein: CASSPAGARGNEQFF
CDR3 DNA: TGTGCCAGCAGTCCCGCGGGGGCGCGGGGGAATGAGCAGTTCTTC

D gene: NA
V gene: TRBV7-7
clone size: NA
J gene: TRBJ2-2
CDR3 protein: CASSLKAANTGELFF
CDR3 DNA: TGTGCCAGCAGCCTCAAGGCGGCGAACACCGGGGAGCTGTTTTTT

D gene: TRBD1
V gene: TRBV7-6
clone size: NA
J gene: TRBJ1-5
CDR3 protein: CASSLGNRGDQPQHF
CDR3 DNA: TGTGCCAGCAGCTTAGGAAACAGGGGTGATCAGCCCCAGCATTTT

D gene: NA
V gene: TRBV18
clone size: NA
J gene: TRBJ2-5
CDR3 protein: CASSPLPQGRVQETQYF
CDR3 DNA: TGTGCCAGCTCACCACTCCCTCAGGGGCGCGTACAAGAGACCCAGTACTTC

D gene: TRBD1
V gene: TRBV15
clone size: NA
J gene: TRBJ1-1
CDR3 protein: CATSRDRGTGGNTEAFF
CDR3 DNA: TGTGCCACCAGCAGAGATCGGGGGACAGGGGGGAACACTGAAGCTTTCTTT

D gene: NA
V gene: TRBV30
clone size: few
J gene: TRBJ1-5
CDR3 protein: CAWSLGGWSNQPQHF
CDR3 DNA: TGTGCCTGGAGTTTGGGGGGCTGGAGCAATCAGCCCCAGCATTTT

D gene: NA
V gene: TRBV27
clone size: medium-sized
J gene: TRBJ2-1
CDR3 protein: CASSFSSPYNEQFF
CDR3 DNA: TGTGCCAGCAGTTTCAGTAGTCCCTACAATGAGCAGTTCTTC

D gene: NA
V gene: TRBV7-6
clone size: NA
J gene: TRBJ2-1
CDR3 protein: CASSLAVGKQFF
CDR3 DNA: TGTGCCAGCAGCTTAGCGGTCGGAAAGCAGTTCTTC

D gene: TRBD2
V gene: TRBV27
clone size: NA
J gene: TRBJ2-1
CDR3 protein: CASSRPGLADNEQFF
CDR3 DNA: TGTGCCAGCAGTAGACCGGGACTAGCCGACAATGAGCAGTTCTTC

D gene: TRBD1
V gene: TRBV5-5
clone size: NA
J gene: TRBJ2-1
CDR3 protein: CASSFGTGDYNEQFF
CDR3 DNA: TGTGCCAGCAGCTTTGGGACAGGAGACTACAATGAGCAGTTCTTC

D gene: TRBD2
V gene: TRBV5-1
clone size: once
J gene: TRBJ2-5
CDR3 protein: CASSAGLAGGLGETQYF
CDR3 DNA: TGCGCCAGCAGCGCGGGACTAGCGGGAGGGCTAGGAGAGACCCAGTACTTC

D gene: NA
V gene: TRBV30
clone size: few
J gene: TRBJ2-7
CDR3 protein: CAWSGGGNEQYF
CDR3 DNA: TGTGCCTGGAGTGGAGGCGGGAACGAGCAGTACTTC

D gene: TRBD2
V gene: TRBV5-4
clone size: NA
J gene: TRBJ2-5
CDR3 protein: CASSSSSGGARQETQYF
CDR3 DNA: TGTGCCAGCAGCTCCTCCAGCGGGGGGGCCCGACAAGAGACCCAGTACTTC

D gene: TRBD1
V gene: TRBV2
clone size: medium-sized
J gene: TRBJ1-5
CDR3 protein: CASSRGQGGNQPQHF
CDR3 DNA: TGTGCCAGCAGTCGGGGACAGGGTGGCAATCAGCCCCAGCATTTT

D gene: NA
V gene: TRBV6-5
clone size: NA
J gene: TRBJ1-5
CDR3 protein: CASSLRGGNQPQHF
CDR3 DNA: TGTGCCAGCAGTTTACGTGGGGGCAATCAGCCCCAGCATTTT

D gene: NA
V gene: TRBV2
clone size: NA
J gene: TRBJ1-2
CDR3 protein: CASSEKAGARGYTF
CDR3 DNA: TGTGCCAGCAGTGAAAAGGCAGGGGCGAGGGGCTACACCTTC

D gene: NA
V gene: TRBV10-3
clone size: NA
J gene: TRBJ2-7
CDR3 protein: CAISEGGEQYF
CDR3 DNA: TGTGCCATCAGTGAGGGAGGGGAGCAGTACTTC

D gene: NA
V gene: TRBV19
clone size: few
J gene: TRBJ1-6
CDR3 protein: CASKATSNNSPLHF
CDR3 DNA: TGTGCCAGTAAGGCCACCTCTAATAATTCACCCCTCCACTTT

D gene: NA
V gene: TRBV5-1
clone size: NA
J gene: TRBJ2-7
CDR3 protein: CASSRTDGPLGYEQYF
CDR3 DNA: TGCGCCAGCAGCAGGACTGATGGACCCCTGGGCTACGAGCAGTACTTC

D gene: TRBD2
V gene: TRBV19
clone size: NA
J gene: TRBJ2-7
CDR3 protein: CASSIDGGGTSYEQYF
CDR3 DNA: TGTGCCAGTAGTATAGACGGCGGGGGGACTTCCTACGAGCAGTACTTC

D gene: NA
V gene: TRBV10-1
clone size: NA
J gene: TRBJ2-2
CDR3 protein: CASSGTLGISNTGELFF
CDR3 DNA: TGCGCCAGCAGTGGGACCCTCGGGATCTCGAACACCGGGGAGCTGTTTTTT

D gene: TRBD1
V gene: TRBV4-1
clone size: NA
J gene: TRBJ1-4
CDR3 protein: CASSTGGVLEKLFF
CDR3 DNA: TGCGCCAGCTCCACAGGGGGCGTTTTAGAAAAACTGTTTTTT

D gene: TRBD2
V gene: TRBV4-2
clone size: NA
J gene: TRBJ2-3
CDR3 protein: CASSQESGRADTQYF
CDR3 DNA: TGTGCCAGCAGCCAAGAAAGCGGGAGGGCAGATACGCAGTATTTT

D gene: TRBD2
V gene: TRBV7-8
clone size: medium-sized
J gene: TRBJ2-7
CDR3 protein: CASSLEGLAVYEQYF
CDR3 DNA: TGTGCCAGCAGCTTAGAGGGACTAGCGGTTTACGAGCAGTACTTC

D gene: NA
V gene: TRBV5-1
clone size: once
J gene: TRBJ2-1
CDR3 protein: CASSRDSNNEQFF
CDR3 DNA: TGCGCCAGCAGCCGAGACAGCAACAATGAGCAGTTCTTC

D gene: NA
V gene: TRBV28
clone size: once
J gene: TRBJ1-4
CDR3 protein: CASRAGTFWEKLFF
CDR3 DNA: TGTGCCAGCAGGGCCGGGACCTTTTGGGAAAAACTGTTTTTT

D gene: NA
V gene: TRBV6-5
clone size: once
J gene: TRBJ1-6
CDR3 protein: CASSYSTGVGGSPLHF
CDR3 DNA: TGTGCCAGCAGTTACTCGACTGGGGTAGGAGGCTCACCCCTCCACTTT

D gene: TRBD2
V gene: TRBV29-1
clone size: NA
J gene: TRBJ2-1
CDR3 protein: CSSGLAGGRNEQFF
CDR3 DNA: TGCAGCTCGGGACTAGCGGGGGGGCGAAATGAGCAGTTCTTC

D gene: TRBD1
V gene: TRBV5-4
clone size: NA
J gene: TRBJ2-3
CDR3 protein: CASSLTDRADTQYF
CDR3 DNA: TGTGCCAGCAGCTTGACAGACAGGGCAGATACGCAGTATTTT

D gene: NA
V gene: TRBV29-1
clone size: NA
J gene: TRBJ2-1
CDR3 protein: CSVSSGEQFF
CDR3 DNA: TGCAGCGTGTCTAGTGGCGAGCAGTTCTTC

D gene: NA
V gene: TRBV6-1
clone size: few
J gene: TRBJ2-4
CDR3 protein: CASSDGENIQYF
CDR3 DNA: TGTGCCAGCAGTGACGGAGAAAACATTCAGTACTTC

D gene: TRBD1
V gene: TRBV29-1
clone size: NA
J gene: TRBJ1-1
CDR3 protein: CSVFGQGRSSEAFF
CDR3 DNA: TGCAGCGTTTTCGGACAGGGAAGAAGCTCTGAAGCTTTCTTT

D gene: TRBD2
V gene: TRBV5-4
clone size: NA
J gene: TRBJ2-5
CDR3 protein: CASSLKAGGETQYF
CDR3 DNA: TGTGCCAGCAGCTTGAAAGCGGGAGGAGAGACCCAGTACTTC

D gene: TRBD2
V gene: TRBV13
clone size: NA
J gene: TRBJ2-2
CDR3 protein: CASSWGGAGELFF
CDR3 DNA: TGTGCCAGCAGCTGGGGGGGAGCCGGGGAGCTGTTTTTT

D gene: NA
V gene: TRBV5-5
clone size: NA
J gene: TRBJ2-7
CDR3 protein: CASSLRQESYEQYF
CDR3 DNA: TGTGCCAGCAGCTTGAGACAGGAATCCTACGAGCAGTACTTC

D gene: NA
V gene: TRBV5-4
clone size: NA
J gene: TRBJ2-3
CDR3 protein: CASSLDAETQYF
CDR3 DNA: TGTGCCAGCAGCTTGGATGCAGAGACGCAGTATTTT

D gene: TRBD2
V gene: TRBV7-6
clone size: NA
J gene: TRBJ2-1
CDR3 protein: CASSLGGGAGGNEQFF
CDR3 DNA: TGTGCCAGCAGCTTAGGTGGTGGAGCGGGAGGCAATGAGCAGTTCTTC

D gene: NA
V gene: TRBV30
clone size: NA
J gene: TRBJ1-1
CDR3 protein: CAWRERDKAFF
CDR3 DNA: TGTGCCTGGAGGGAGCGGGACAAAGCTTTCTTT

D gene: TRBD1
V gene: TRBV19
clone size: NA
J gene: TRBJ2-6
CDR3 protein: CASSIKGQGSLGANVLTF
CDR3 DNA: TGTGCCAGTAGTATAAAGGGACAGGGCTCACTTGGGGCCAACGTCCTGACTTTC